Each of the 13 T cell receptor beta chains below was sequenced from the same sample in a study of blood T cell repertoires in COVID-19. TCRdb keeps only in-frame clones here, not all; method: immunoSEQ multiplex PCR. The top ten clones hold about 26% of a sample with about 14,000 clones, about 84% of them seen once. Sequencing was performed on peripheral blood. The receptors come from a human donor in a cohort sampled during active COVID-19.

The genes are TRBV6-5 and TRBJ2-1, with 10 bases identical to TRBD2. Germline lookup yields CDR1 MNHEY and CDR2 SVGAGI. The CDR3 runs to 14 residues. With V trimmed by 4 bases and J by 7 bases, 4 bases remained unmatched. The CDR3 nucleotides read TGTGCCAGCAGTTGGAGCGGGAGGGCTAATGAGCAGTTCTTC. Translation gives CASSWSGRANEQFF.

This clone was seen more than once but under ten times. This rearrangement joins TRBV28 to TRBJ1-1; TRBD1 matches 7 bases. CDR1 and CDR2 (germline): MDHEN, SYDVKM. This CDR3 comprises 15 residues. Trimming removed 4 bases from V and 6 bases from J; junction bases left unmatched: 11. Here the CDR3 reads CASSSPQGTGAEAFF. CDR3 bases: TGTGCCAGCAGTTCTCCACAGGGGACGGGCGCTGAAGCTTTCTTT.

The rearrangement links TRBV6-5 to TRBJ2-3; tentative D call: TRBD1 (8 bases). The CDR3 is 14 residues long. Germline V lookup: CDR1 MNHEY, CDR2 SVGAGI. The V end lost 8 bases, the J end lost 3 bases, and 15 bases lay between the germline ends. Written as DNA, the CDR3 is TGTGCCAGCGGCGACAGGGGAGGGACAGATACGCAGTATTTT. Protein: CASGDRGGTDTQYF.

This sequence joins TRBV7-9 and TRBJ1-5; TRBD1 agrees at 7 bases. The CDR3 sequence is 14 residues long. CDR1 and CDR2 (germline): SEHNR, FQNEAQ (reference sequence). The trim removed 3 bases at V and 3 bases at J, leaving 2 bases unmatched. CDR3 loop: CASSFGQANQPQHF. The CDR3 DNA sequence: TGTGCCAGCAGCTTTGGACAGGCCAATCAGCCCCAGCATTTT. The whole variable domain, filled in from reference TRBV7-9 and TRBJ1-5, reads DTGVSQNPRHKITKRGQNVTFRCDPISEHNRLYWYRQTLGQGPEFLTYFQNEAQLEKSRLLSDRFSAERPKGSFSTLEIQRTEQGDSAMYLCASSFGQANQPQHFGDGTRLSIL.

The chain uses TRBV4-3 and TRBJ2-4; perhaps TRBD1 as D (6 bases). CDR3 length: 18 amino acids. In germline, CDR1 is LGHNA, CDR2 YSLEER. V shed 0 bases and J shed 7 bases, with 22 bases lying between them. This CDR3 reads CASSQDLKQGWESNIQYF. The CDR3 DNA reads TGCGCCAGCAGCCAAGACTTAAAACAGGGATGGGAGTCCAACATTCAGTACTTC.

V gene TRBV7-3 combines with J gene TRBJ2-5, with TRBD1 identical over 11 bases. Germline V gene data show CDR1 as SGHTA and CDR2 as FQGTGA. J was trimmed by 4 bases and V by 0 bases; bases with no gene match: 4. This CDR3 contains 16 residues. CDR3 protein: CASSLTGQGVSETQYF. The CDR3 DNA sequence: TGTGCCAGCAGCTTAACGGGACAGGGGGTATCAGAGACCCAGTACTTC.

The table lists this clone with a count of one. The chain recombines TRBV27 with TRBJ2-7, with TRBD1 matching 9 bases. The CDR3 has 15 amino acids. Germline-derived CDR1 and CDR2 are MNHEY and SMNVEV (reference sequence). V was clipped by 4 bases and J by 4 bases; unmatched bases: 8. The CDR3 DNA reads as TGTGCCAGCAGTTCGACAGGGGGTAAAAGGTACGAGCAGTACTTC. This sequence encodes CASSSTGGKRYEQYF.

The CDR3 coding sequence is TGTGCCAGCAGCCCCACTGTCGGGAGAGTCCCCGATACGCAGTATTTT. Translated, it gives CASSPTVGRVPDTQYF. The V call is TRBV3-1 (or the pseudogene TRBV3-2), the J call TRBJ2-3; TRBD2 is a possible D gene (6 bases). This CDR3 contains 16 residues. Germline V gene sequence: CDR1 LGHDT, CDR2 YNNKEL (reference sequence). V was trimmed by 4 bases and J by 6 bases, leaving 20 bases between them.

On this clone: A read error may produce the germline difference seen at one junction end. This rearrangement joins TRBV3-1 (or the pseudogene TRBV3-2) to TRBJ1-6; 7 nucleotides line up with TRBD1. Germline CDR1 is LGHDT and CDR2 is YNNKEL (reference sequence). This CDR3 comprises 13 residues. DNA for the CDR3: TGTCCCAGGGGGAAGACAGTCAATTCACCCCTCCACTTT. Protein product: CPRGKTVNSPLHF.

This clone was picked up a small number of times. The chain has TRBV2 and TRBJ2-2, with 10 bases matching TRBD1. The CDR3 length is 15 residues. Germline trimming cut 8 bases from V and 4 bases from J; bases unmatched to any gene: 7. Per germline, CDR1 SNHLY and CDR2 FYNNEI. CDR3 protein: CASGNRDRGTGELFF. The CDR3 nucleotides read TGTGCCAGCGGAAACCGGGACAGGGGCACCGGGGAGCTGTTTTTT.

There are a few counts of this clone. The chain has TRBV2 and TRBJ2-7; possible D gene TRBD2, 5 bases. Germline loops: CDR1 SNHLY, CDR2 FYNNEI. This CDR3 spans 15 amino acids. With 5 bases removed from V and 0 bases from J, the gap between germline ends came to 14 bases. The CDR3 spells CASSKRAQGSYEQYF. CDR3 nucleotide sequence: TGTGCCAGCAGTAAGAGGGCGCAAGGCTCCTACGAGCAGTACTTC.

This chain connects TRBV19 to TRBJ2-7, with TRBD2 identical over 7 bases. Germline-derived CDR1 and CDR2 are LNHDA and SQIVND (reference sequence). V lost 6 bases, J lost 5 bases, and 10 bases stayed unmatched. The CDR3 runs to 14 residues. The chain's CDR3 is CASSVASGRHEQYF. The CDR3 DNA is TGTGCCAGTAGCGTTGCTAGCGGACGCCACGAGCAGTACTTC. The whole variable domain, filled in from reference TRBV19 and TRBJ2-7, reads DGGITQSPKYLFRKEGQNVTLSCEQNLNHDAMYWYRQDPGQGLRLIYYSQIVNDFQKGDIAEGYSVSREKKESFPLTVTSAQKNPTAFYLCASSVASGRHEQYFGPGTRLTVT.

The chain couples TRBV5-8 to TRBJ1-1, with no clear D. The CDR3 sequence is 11 residues long. V lost 7 bases, J lost 7 bases, and 11 bases lay in between. Germline V lookup: CDR1 SGHTS, CDR2 YDEGEE. The CDR3 DNA reads TGTGCCAGCGGTCTAGGTAATGAAGCTTTCTTT. Protein sequence: CASGLGNEAFF.